This TCR beta chain derives from a study of shared clonotypes between healthy human individuals. Study information: Two women and a few men aged 18 to 49 served as donors.

Germline lookup yields CDR1 SGHVS and CDR2 FNYEAQ. CDR3 length equals 15 residues. The V and J ends lost 1 base and 4 bases, in that order; junction bases with no gene match: 3. Here immunoSEQ multiplex PCR was the method, and the copy in TCRdb shows in-frame clones only, minus some. The sample includes about 1.5 million clones, about 98% of them seen just once. The rearrangement uses TRBV7-6 and TRBJ2-7, with 11 bases identical to TRBD2. The sequencing input was naive CD4+ T cells sorted from blood. Subset described: CD45RA+ positively selected. This TCR came from a man aged 30-40 years in good health. The CDR3 sequence: CASSLVAGGGYEQYF. Written as DNA, the CDR3 is TGTGCCAGCAGCTTAGTAGCGGGAGGGGGGTACGAGCAGTACTTC.